A single sample gave rise to the 27 T cell receptor beta chains below, sequenced in a study of T-cell reconstitution after alpha-beta-depleted transplantation in children. Unique molecular identifiers were incorporated when the TCRbeta library was constructed. A single record per CDR3 protein comes from TCRdb applying MiXCR to the PCR reads. The sample lists about 420,000 distinct CDR3 sequences; roughly 17% were seen once. The input for sequencing was PBMCs, mostly from graft donor cells, taken 360 days after TCRalphabeta/CD19-depleted stem cell transplant. The receptor source for this set is a boy under two years old who had a stem cell transplant for Wiskott-Aldrich syndrome, so the T cells may come from the graft donor.

This clonotype was found many times. V gene TRBV20-1 combines with J gene TRBJ2-7; 7 bases fit TRBD2. This CDR3 spans 13 amino acids. After removal of 3 bases from V and 1 base from J, the junction contained 3 bases not matched to a gene. Germline values: CDR1 DFQATT, CDR2 SNEGSKA (reference sequence). The CDR3 region is CSASSGQSYEQYF. CDR3 nucleotides: TGCAGTGCTAGTAGCGGGCAGTCCTACGAGCAGTACTTC.

CDR3 nucleotide sequence: TGCAGCGTTGAAGATCCCTGGCGGGAGGGCCTCACAGATACGCAGTATTTT. Translated, it gives CSVEDPWREGLTDTQYF. The chain carries TRBV29-1 and TRBJ2-3; 9 positions match TRBD2. This CDR3 region has 17 residues. Germline loops: CDR1 SQVTM, CDR2 ANQGSEA. V lost 0 bases and J lost 2; bases outside the gene matches: 9.

The chain carries TRBV27 and TRBJ2-1; D is tentatively TRBD1 or TRBD2 (5 bases each). The germline V and J ends were trimmed by 3 bases and 8 bases, with 11 bases remaining between them. This CDR3 is built from 13 residues. Germline V CDR1 and CDR2: MNHEY, SMNVEV (reference sequence). CDR3 DNA sequence: TGTGCCAGCAGTTTTTTCATGGGGGATGAGCAGTTCTTC. Amino acids: CASSFFMGDEQFF.

This chain connects TRBV5-1 to TRBJ2-5; TRBD1 aligns across 7 bases. V dropped 7 bases and J dropped 1; count of bases not matched to a gene: 10. The length of the CDR3 is 15 residues. The germline V gene has CDR1 SGHRS and CDR2 YFSETQ. This chain's CDR3 is CASGDRAKFQETQYF. CDR3 coding DNA: TGCGCCAGCGGAGACAGGGCCAAATTCCAAGAGACCCAGTACTTC.

This clonotype showed up many times. The chain uses TRBV5-1 and TRBJ1-2; the D is unclear. The CDR3 runs to 13 residues. The germline V gene has CDR1 SGHRS and CDR2 YFSETQ. With 4 bases removed from V and 4 bases from J, the gap between germline ends came to 11 bases. In DNA, the CDR3 is TGCGCCAGCAGCACAGCAAGCTCCTATGGCTACACCTTC. Protein product: CASSTASSYGYTF.

In this sample, this clonotype turned up a few times. CDR3 in amino acids: CASSLLAVNTGELFF. CDR3 sequence (DNA): TGCGCCAGCAGCTTACTAGCGGTGAACACCGGGGAGCTGTTTTTT. The rearrangement joins TRBV5-1 to TRBJ2-2; 8 bases align to TRBD2. The junction had 1 base not matched to a gene; V was cut back by 2 bases and J by 1 base. Germline V gene lookup returns CDR1 SGHRS and CDR2 YFSETQ. CDR3 size: 15 residues.

The V call is TRBV10-3, the J call TRBJ2-3; tentative D call: TRBD2 (6 bases). This CDR3 is 16 amino acids long. The V gene lost 9 bases and the J gene lost 6 bases, with 25 bases spanning the gap. The V gene's germline CDR1 is ENHRY and CDR2 SYGVKD. The DNA for the CDR3 is TGTGCCATTAAACCGACCCGGGACTTTCTTTTGGATACGCAGTATTTT. Its translation: CAIKPTRDFLLDTQYF.

This chain links TRBV11-3 with TRBJ2-5; tentative D call: TRBD1 (5 bases). Trimming cost V 1 base and J 4 bases, with 7 bases left between them. Germline V gives CDR1 SGHNT, CDR2 YENEEA. The CDR3 consists of 13 residues. Written as DNA, the CDR3 is TGTGCCAGCAGCTTAGCCAGGGCAGAGACCCAGTACTTC. Its translation: CASSLARAETQYF.

This chain joins TRBV6-1 and TRBJ2-1, with D tentatively TRBD2 (6 bases). V was pared by 2 bases and J by 5 bases, with 13 bases between. CDR3 length equals 15 residues. CDR1 and CDR2 from the germline V gene are MNHNS and SASEGT. This CDR3 reads CASSESGGAHNEQFF. The CDR3 DNA follows: TGTGCCAGCAGTGAATCAGGAGGGGCTCACAATGAGCAGTTCTTC.

This clonotype turned up a few times. The chain uses TRBV7-9 and TRBJ1-1, with D uncertain. The CDR3 runs 13 residues. The germline V gene encodes CDR1 SEHNR and CDR2 FQNEAQ (reference sequence). Trimming cost V 5 bases and J 6 bases, with 13 bases left between them. The CDR3 DNA reads TGTGCCAGCAGCCCCGTGGTGACTCCTGAAGCTTTCTTT. Protein sequence: CASSPVVTPEAFF.

This clonotype was seen a few times. The chain links TRBV6-1 to TRBJ2-3, with a tentative D call TRBD2 (7 bases). The CDR3 has 16 amino acids. The germline V gene has CDR1 MNHNS and CDR2 SASEGT. Trimming removed 6 bases at V and 2 bases at J, with 18 bases between. Here the CDR3 DNA reads TGTGCCAGCAGCCCTTACGGGGGGCTGGACACAGATACGCAGTATTTT. Protein: CASSPYGGLDTDTQYF.

The chain employs TRBV6-5 and TRBJ2-7; D uncertain. The CDR3 extends over 11 amino acids. V was cut by 6 bases and J by 2 bases, with 5 bases left in between. Per the germline V gene, CDR1 is MNHEY and CDR2 is SVGAGI. The CDR3, as DNA: TGTGCCAGCAGATCAACCTACGAGCAGTACTTC. Amino acids: CASRSTYEQYF.

The V call is TRBV5-1, the J call TRBJ2-2; D is unresolved. The ends were cut back, 2 bases at V and 1 base at J, with 6 bases in the middle. Germline CDR1 reads SGHRS; CDR2 reads YFSETQ. CDR3 size: 14 residues. CDR3 sequence (DNA): TGCGCCAGCAGCTTCAAGGGGAACACCGGGGAGCTGTTTTTT. Its translation: CASSFKGNTGELFF.

The rearrangement joins TRBV4-1 to TRBJ2-5; tentative D call: TRBD1 (5 bases). The V end lost 0 bases, the J end lost 5 bases, and 16 bases lay between the germline ends. The CDR3 contains 16 residues. Germline loops: CDR1 MGHRA, CDR2 YSYEKL. CDR3: CASSQDQDIWRETQYF. The CDR3 DNA reads as TGCGCCAGCAGCCAAGATCAGGACATTTGGCGGGAGACCCAGTACTTC.

This rearrangement joins TRBV2 to TRBJ2-5; D tentatively fits TRBD1 or TRBD2 (5 bases each). CDR1 is SNHLY, CDR2 FYNNEI, per germline. The CDR3 length is 14 residues. V lost 2 bases and J 2 bases, leaving 9 bases between the germline ends. The CDR3 loop reads CASSEWGPQETQYF. The DNA of the CDR3 is TGTGCCAGCAGTGAATGGGGACCTCAAGAGACCCAGTACTTC.

The chain carries TRBV11-2 and TRBJ2-1, with D unclear. Trimming took off 0 bases at V and 12 bases at J, with 15 bases between the two ends. The germline CDR1 and CDR2 sequences are SGHAT and FQNNGV. This CDR3 spans 14 amino acids. The CDR3 region has the DNA TGTGCCAGCAGCTTAGATATAAAGTGGGCAAGGCAGTTCTTC. It codes for CASSLDIKWARQFF. Full variable domain (remainder filled in from reference TRBV11-2 and TRBJ2-1): EAGVAQSPRYKIIEKRQSVAFWCNPISGHATLYWYQQILGQGPKLLIQFQNNGVVDDSQLPKDRFSAERLKGVDSTLKIQPAKLEDSAVYLCASSLDIKWARQFFGPGTRLTVL.

The V gene is TRBV8-2, the J gene TRBJ2-2; the table's D call TRBD2 went unverified against the DNA. TRBV8-2 is marked as a pseudogene. CDR3 size: 14 residues. DNA of the CDR3: TGTGCCAGCAGCCCTGGACTGTTATCCGGGGAGCTGTTTTTT. Its protein is CASSPGLLSGELFF.

There are a few counts of this clonotype. The gene calls are TRBV12-3 or TRBV12-4 and TRBJ2-7; D is undetermined. V dropped 3 bases and J dropped 2 bases, with 5 bases sitting between them. This CDR3 comprises 12 residues. The CDR3, as DNA: TGTGCCAGCAGTTTCCGGCCCTACGAGCAGTACTTC. Its translation is CASSFRPYEQYF.

The chain combines TRBV7-6 with TRBJ2-5; perhaps TRBD1 as D (5 bases). The CDR3 is 14 amino acids. The V gene's germline CDR1 is SGHVS and CDR2 FNYEAQ. The V end lost 4 bases, the J end lost 5 bases, and 14 bases lay between the germline ends. CDR3 sequence reads: CASSSPRVEETQYF. The CDR3 DNA reads TGTGCCAGCAGCTCTCCCAGGGTGGAGGAGACCCAGTACTTC.

The genes are TRBV28 and TRBJ2-3; the D call may be TRBD1 or TRBD2 (5 bases each). Trimming took 4 bases from V and 2 from J, leaving 13 bases between them. CDR3 size: 15 residues. Germline lookup yields CDR1 MDHEN and CDR2 SYDVKM. Here the CDR3 reads CASSYLGGITDTQYF. The CDR3 DNA follows: TGTGCCAGCAGTTACCTTGGGGGAATCACAGATACGCAGTATTTT.

The chain combines TRBV4-3 with TRBJ1-1; the D is unclear. V was pared by 0 bases and J by 6 bases, with 11 bases between. The CDR3 is 14 amino acids. Germline V gene sequence: CDR1 LGHNA, CDR2 YSLEER. CDR3 region: CASSQDLRRAEAFF. CDR3 nucleotide sequence: TGCGCCAGCAGCCAAGATCTGAGGCGGGCTGAAGCTTTCTTT.

This clonotype was counted only a few times. The rearrangement links TRBV3-1 to TRBJ2-7, with D tentatively TRBD1 (6 bases). Per germline, CDR1 LGHDT and CDR2 YNNKEL (reference sequence). The CDR3 contains 16 residues. V was pared by 1 base and J by 0 bases, with 13 bases between. CDR3 nucleotides: TGTGCCAGCAGCCAAGTGAATCAGGGGATCTCCTACGAGCAGTACTTC. Protein product: CASSQVNQGISYEQYF.

In this sample, this clonotype turned up a few times. The chain recombines TRBV24-1 with TRBJ2-5; D might be TRBD2 (5 bases). Trimming left V 10 bases short and J 6 bases short, with 26 bases between. This CDR3 comprises 16 residues. Germline-derived CDR1 and CDR2 are KGHDR and SFDVKD. The CDR3 bases are TGTGCCACGGTAAGGACTCCATCGAACCCAAGAAAGACCCAGTACTTC. Encoded protein: CATVRTPSNPRKTQYF.

The CDR3 protein is CSASPRTTQYF. The CDR3 coding sequence is TGCAGTGCTAGCCCTCGAACGACGCAGTATTTT. The chain uses TRBV20-1 and TRBJ2-3; D is unresolved. The CDR3 length is 11 residues. The V end lost 3 bases, the J end lost 9 bases, and 10 bases lay between the germline ends. Germline V gene data show CDR1 as DFQATT and CDR2 as SNEGSKA (reference sequence).

This clonotype occurred a few times. The chain uses TRBV20-1 and TRBJ1-5; D possibly corresponds to TRBD1 (5 bases). CDR1 and CDR2 (germline): DFQATT, SNEGSKA (reference sequence). Between the trimmed V and J ends, which lost 0 bases and 3 bases, there was a span of 9 bases. The CDR3 runs to 14 residues. CDR3 in DNA: TGCAGTGCTAGAGATAGAGGGGTCAATCAGCCCCAGCATTTT. Its protein product is CSARDRGVNQPQHF.

The rearrangement joins TRBV20-1 to TRBJ2-7, with D tentatively TRBD1 or TRBD2 (5 bases each). Germline V CDR1 and CDR2: DFQATT, SNEGSKA (reference sequence). The CDR3 runs 16 residues. With 0 bases removed from V and 2 bases from J, the gap between germline ends came to 17 bases. The CDR3 loop is CSARDFGGFRPYEQYF. CDR3 nucleotides: TGCAGTGCTAGAGATTTTGGGGGTTTTCGCCCCTACGAGCAGTACTTC.

The chain recombines TRBV14 with TRBJ2-7; 9 bases agree with TRBD2. The CDR3 has 15 residues. The germline CDR1 and CDR2 sequences are SGHDN and FVKESK. With V trimmed by 4 bases and J by 2 bases, 6 bases remained unmatched. The CDR3 here is CASSRGGDPPYEQYF. CDR3 bases: TGTGCCAGCAGCCGCGGGGGGGATCCGCCCTACGAGCAGTACTTC.